This T cell receptor beta chain was sequenced for a study of blood T cells in healthy people across ages. Whole-study results and caveats: Long-lived donors exceeded aged donors in naive CD4+ cells and diversity. Since the PBMCs were unsorted, naive and antigen-experienced cells could not be conclusively compared.

All donors came from Russia, were Caucasian and healthy, and spanned ages about 6 to 90. To note about this clonotype: What it recognizes is unknown.

Sample-barcoded 5' priming and a J-beta primer mix drove a second PCR of about 6 to 12 cycles. TCRdb re-analysed the 5' RACE reads in MiXCR, keeping a single row per CDR3 protein. The profile shows about 1.8 million distinct CDR3 sequences, about 49% of them singletons. The CDR3 covers 15 residues. CDR1 and CDR2 (germline): DFQATT, SNEGSKA (reference sequence). Sequencing was done on a sample of blood. The rearrangement uses TRBV20-1 and TRBJ2-7, with a tentative D call TRBD2 (6 bases). The J call is uncertain, as TRBJ2-5 better fits the DNA end. This receptor was identified in a woman between 35 and 50 years old in good health. CDR3 DNA: TGCAGTAGTCTCTCCCTCGGGGGTTTTATCGGGACCCAGTACTTC. Its translation is CSSLSLGGFIGTQYF.